The clone carrying this T cell receptor (beta chain) was recorded at least ten times. Its antigen remains unidentified. The junction differs from germline at one of its ends, possibly a read error. Template switching added a universal primer site, and cDNA bore unique molecular identifiers. TCRdb reprocessed the 5' RACE reads via MiXCR and lists one record per CDR3 protein. Here the sample spans roughly 470,000 distinct CDR3 sequences, roughly an eighth being singletons. The CDR3 covers 13 residues. The V gene's germline CDR1 is SGHRS and CDR2 YFSETQ. No donor was unhealthy or non-Caucasian. The sample originates from a study of identical twins. Study results and caveats: Beta out-of-frame sequences showed weaker excess twin sharing.

In addition, the sample was reused for a study of yellow fever vaccine responses in identical twins.

The sample taken for sequencing was CD4+ T cells sorted from blood. This clonotype originated in a woman aged 18-29 years in good health. The chain links TRBV5-1 to TRBJ2-2; D remains unclear. In DNA form, the CDR3 reads TGTGCCAGCAGCCTCGTGGTTACCGGGGAGCTGTTTTTT. It specifies CASSLVVTGELFF. The full variable domain, in which reference TRBV5-1 and TRBJ2-2 provide the parts outside the CDR3, is KAGVTQTPRYLIKTRGQQVTLSCSPISGHRSVSWYQQTPGQGLQFLFEYFSETQRNKGNFPGRFSGRQFSNSRSEMNVSTLELGDSALYLCASSLVVTGELFFGEGSRLTVL.